This T cell receptor beta chain originates from a study of neoadjuvant nivolumab and ipilimumab in lung cancer. Trimming pared 1 base from V and 6 bases from J, leaving 6 bases between. The CDR3 loop spans 11 amino acids. Germline V gives CDR1 GTSNPN, CDR2 SVGIG (reference sequence). Overall study findings and caveats: A small number of samples were TCR sequenced. Pretherapy blood TCR richness correlated positively with resected tumor richness.

A note on this clone: Its antigen is still unknown.

Sequenced by immunoSEQ multiplex PCR; TCRdb stores in-frame clones only, minus some. This table has 26,000 or so clones, under 85% appearing once. This clonotype was obtained from an adult with non-small cell lung cancer. Sample: tumor tissue, taken after neoadjuvant nivolumab, alone or with ipilimumab, at or shortly before surgery. This rearrangement joins TRBV30 to TRBJ1-2; the D is unclear. This CDR3 reads CAWSAEDGYTF. CDR3 in DNA: TGTGCCTGGAGTGCCGAAGATGGCTACACCTTC. Supplemented by reference TRBV30 and TRBJ1-2, the full variable domain reads SQTIHQWPATLVQPVGSPLSLECTVEGTSNPNLYWYRQAAGRGLQLLFYSVGIGQISSEVPQNLSASRPQDRQFILSSKKLLLSDSGFYLCAWSAEDGYTFGSGTRLTVV.